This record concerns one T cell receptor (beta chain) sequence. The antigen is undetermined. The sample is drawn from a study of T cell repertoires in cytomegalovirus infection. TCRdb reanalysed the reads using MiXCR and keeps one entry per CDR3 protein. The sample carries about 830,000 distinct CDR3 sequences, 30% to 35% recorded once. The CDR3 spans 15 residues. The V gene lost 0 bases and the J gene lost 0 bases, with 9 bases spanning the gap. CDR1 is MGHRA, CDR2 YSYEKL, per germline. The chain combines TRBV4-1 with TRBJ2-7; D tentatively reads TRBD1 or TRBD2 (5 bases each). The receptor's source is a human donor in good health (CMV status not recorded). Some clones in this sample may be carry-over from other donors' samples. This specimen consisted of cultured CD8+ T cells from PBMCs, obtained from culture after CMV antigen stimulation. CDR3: CASSQEGPPSYEQYF. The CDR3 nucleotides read TGCGCCAGCAGCCAAGAGGGACCGCCCTCCTACGAGCAGTACTTC.